This T cell receptor (beta chain) was observed in a study of shared clonotypes between healthy human individuals. Study details: Sampling drew on donors who were two women and a few men aged 18 to 49. Plates per donor: three CD4 naive, three CD4 memory, two CD8 naive, one CD8 memory.

Deep level was the assay's run setting. The table came from immunoSEQ multiplex PCR; TCRdb's copy has only in-frame clones and leaves some out. Of approximately 1.9 million clones listed, just under 95% are singletons. The CDR3 runs 15 residues. Germline CDR1 and CDR2: LNHNV and YYDKDF (reference sequence). Trimming removed 1 base from V and 1 base from J, with 10 bases in between. Only CD45RO-negative cells positively selected for CCR7 counted as naive CD8 cells, so terminally differentiated effector memory CD45RA+ cells were excluded. V is TRBV15 and J is TRBJ1-1; D is perhaps TRBD1 (6 bases). The sequenced material came from naive CD8+ T cells from PBMCs. The clonotype was recovered from a man aged 18 to 29 in good health. Some clones in this sample may be carry-over from other donors' samples. CDR3: CATSRGPGANTEAFF. CDR3 sequence (DNA): TGTGCCACCAGCAGAGGGCCGGGGGCGAACACTGAAGCTTTCTTT.